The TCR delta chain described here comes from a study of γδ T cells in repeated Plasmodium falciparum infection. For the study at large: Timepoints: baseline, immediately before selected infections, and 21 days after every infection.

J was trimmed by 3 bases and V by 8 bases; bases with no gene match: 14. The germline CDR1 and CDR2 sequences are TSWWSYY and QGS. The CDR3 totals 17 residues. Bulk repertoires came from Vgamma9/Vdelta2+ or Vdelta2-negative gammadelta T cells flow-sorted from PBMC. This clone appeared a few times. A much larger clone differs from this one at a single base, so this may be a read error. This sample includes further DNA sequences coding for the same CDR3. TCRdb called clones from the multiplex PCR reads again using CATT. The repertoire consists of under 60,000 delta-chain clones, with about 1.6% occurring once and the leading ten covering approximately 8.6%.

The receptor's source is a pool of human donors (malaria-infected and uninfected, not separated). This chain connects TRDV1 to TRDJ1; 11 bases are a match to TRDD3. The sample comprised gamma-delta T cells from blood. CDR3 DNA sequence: TGTGCTCTTCTCGCCCCCTGGGGGATACTCATTTCCGATAAACTCATCTTT. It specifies CALLAPWGILISDKLIF.